The next 27 T cell receptor beta chains were all read from a single sample in a study of T cells in Graves' hyperthyroidism and ophthalmopathy. Amplified regions were TCR beta CDR3 sequences from RNA transcripts. With the HTBI primer set, the TCR CDR3 went through a first round of RT-PCR. MiXCR was run by TCRdb on the multiplex PCR reads, yielding one entry per CDR3 protein. The sample has around 760,000 distinct CDR3 sequences, 35% seen once. The sequencing input was blood. Receptors were obtained from a woman aged 40 to 55 with Graves' hyperthyroidism.

V is TRBV7-2 and J is TRBJ1-1; D unresolved. Germline loops: CDR1 SGHTA, CDR2 FQGNSA. V lost 6 bases, J lost 3 bases, and 20 bases lay in between. The CDR3 has 16 amino acids. The CDR3 bases are TGTGCCAGCAGTCCGTTTGTCTTCAGCGGATACACTGAAGCTTTCTTT. It is translated as CASSPFVFSGYTEAFF.

The chain couples TRBV6-5 to TRBJ2-7; D remains unclear. V lost 0 bases and J lost 3, with 6 bases in between. CDR1 and CDR2 (germline): MNHEY, SVGAGI. The CDR3 runs 13 residues. The CDR3 sequence is CASSYSTDYEQYF. CDR3 in DNA: TGTGCCAGCAGTTACTCGACCGACTACGAGCAGTACTTC.

V is TRBV4-3 and J is TRBJ1-2; no firm D call. Germline values: CDR1 LGHNA, CDR2 YSLEER. V was clipped by 0 bases and J by 4 bases, with 15 bases between them. The CDR3 covers 16 residues. The CDR3 nucleotides read TGCGCCAGCAGCCAAGATGAGTTCTCCCAATCCTATGGCTACACCTTC. Residues: CASSQDEFSQSYGYTF.

This clonotype was detected ten times or more. The rearrangement joins TRBV19 to TRBJ2-7, with D possibly being TRBD1 or TRBD2 (6 bases each). The CDR3 has 15 amino acids. Germline-derived CDR1 and CDR2 are LNHDA and SQIVND (reference sequence). V was pared by 5 bases and J by 2 bases, with 16 bases between. The CDR3, as DNA: TGTGCCAGTAGTCCGGGGGCCGGATACGCCTACGAGCAGTACTTC. Protein product: CASSPGAGYAYEQYF. Full variable domain (outside the CDR3, taken from reference TRBV19 and TRBJ2-7): DGGITQSPKYLFRKEGQNVTLSCEQNLNHDAMYWYRQDPGQGLRLIYYSQIVNDFQKGDIAEGYSVSREKKESFPLTVTSAQKNPTAFYLCASSPGAGYAYEQYFGPGTRLTVT.

In this sample, this clonotype turned up a few times. The chain is built from TRBV4-3 and TRBJ1-5, with D possibly being TRBD1 (5 bases). V gave up 2 bases and J gave up 6 bases, with 14 bases separating them. Per the germline V gene, CDR1 is LGHNA and CDR2 is YSLEER. The CDR3 has 15 residues. The CDR3 spells CASSQYEGLGQPQHF. CDR3 DNA: TGCGCCAGCAGCCAATATGAGGGGCTCGGTCAGCCCCAGCATTTT.

This clonotype was seen a few times. The chain recombines TRBV19 with TRBJ2-5; the D call may be TRBD1 or TRBD2 (6 bases each). This CDR3 has 15 residues. From germline, CDR1 is LNHDA and CDR2 SQIVND (reference sequence). Trimming shortened V by 0 bases and J by 4 bases, and 12 bases separated the two germline ends. The CDR3 reads CASSIEGARGETQYF. As DNA, the CDR3 is TGTGCCAGTAGTATAGAGGGGGCGCGGGGAGAGACCCAGTACTTC.

A word on this clonotype: Because it lacks the conserved phenylalanine or tryptophan at the end, this CDR3 is likely a read error. The DNA is left out, because the CDR3 cannot be placed on it with certainty; the CDR3 is given as TCRdb lists it. This chain joins TRBV7-9 and TRBJ2-5; the D call of TRBD2 is as the table states it, not checked on the DNA. Germline V CDR1 and CDR2: SEHNR, FQNEAQ (reference sequence). The CDR3 totals 9 residues, both ends included. The CDR3 sequence is CASRETGTS.

This clonotype was picked up a small number of times. The chain carries TRBV12-3 or TRBV12-4 and TRBJ2-7; 7 bases fit TRBD1. This CDR3 spans 14 amino acids. Trimming removed 4 bases from V and 3 bases from J; junction bases left unmatched: 6. CDR3 in DNA: TGTGCCAGCAGTTGGGGACAGACTGACTACGAGCAGTACTTC. Its translation is CASSWGQTDYEQYF.

This clonotype came up a few times. This chain links TRBV4-2 with TRBJ2-7; 12 bases are shared with TRBD2. Germline V gene sequence: CDR1 LGHNA, CDR2 YNFKEQ. This CDR3 has 15 residues. V dropped 2 bases and J dropped 13; count of bases not matched to a gene: 12. Here the CDR3 reads CASSQTSGGLLGLYF. In DNA, the CDR3 is TGTGCCAGCAGCCAAACTAGCGGGGGGTTGTTAGGGCTTTACTTC.

The chain couples TRBV5-4 to TRBJ1-1; 7 nucleotides line up with TRBD1. The CDR3 is 15 amino acids. Trimming removed 2 bases from V and 4 bases from J; junction bases left unmatched: 8. CDR1 is SGHNT, CDR2 YYREEE, per germline (reference sequence). The CDR3, as DNA: TGTGCCAGCAGCTTATCCGCTGACAGGGCCACTGAAGCTTTCTTT. It yields the protein CASSLSADRATEAFF.

This clonotype appeared once. This sequence may be a read error, since a much larger clone differs from it by one base. The chain joins TRBV19 to TRBJ1-5; 7 bases map to TRBD1. CDR1 is LNHDA and CDR2 is SQIVND in the germline V gene (reference sequence). The CDR3 sequence is 13 residues long. The CDR3: CAGSGTAHQPQHF. The CDR3 DNA sequence: TGTGCCGGTAGCGGGACAGCCCATCAGCCCCAGCATTTT. Complete variable domain (other parts from reference TRBV19 and TRBJ1-5): DGGITQSPKYLFRKEGQNVTLSCEQNLNHDAMYWYRQDPGQGLRLIYYSQIVNDFQKGDIAEGYSVSREKKESFPLTVTSAQKNPTAFYLCAGSGTAHQPQHFGDGTRLSIL.

The table lists this clonotype with many counts. The chain carries TRBV20-1 and TRBJ2-7, with 8 bases identical to TRBD1. V lost 3 bases and J lost 7; bases outside the gene matches: 14. This CDR3 comprises 15 residues. Germline values: CDR1 DFQATT, CDR2 SNEGSKA (reference sequence). CDR3 sequence (DNA): TGCAGTGCTAGGGGACACGACAGGGGTTACGTGGAGCAGTACTTC. It encodes CSARGHDRGYVEQYF.

This clonotype was counted only a few times. The genes are TRBV11-2 and TRBJ1-1; possible D gene TRBD1, 5 bases. Germline values: CDR1 SGHAT, CDR2 FQNNGV. There are 13 residues in the CDR3. V was pared by 1 base and J by 7 bases, with 10 bases between. CDR3: CASSLVGDGEAFF. CDR3 bases: TGTGCCAGCAGCTTAGTAGGGGACGGTGAAGCTTTCTTT.

This clonotype was counted at least ten times. The rearrangement links TRBV12-3 or TRBV12-4 to TRBJ1-2; no clear D. CDR3 size: 13 residues. The ends were cut back, 6 bases at V and 8 bases at J, with 16 bases in the middle. The DNA of the CDR3 is TGTGCCAGCAGGAACCCAGGAAGGTTAGGCTACACCTTC. Amino acid sequence: CASRNPGRLGYTF.

This clonotype occurred a few times. The CDR3 loop is CASSQDLEGAYEQYF. CDR3 DNA sequence: TGCGCCAGCAGCCAAGATCTGGAGGGGGCCTACGAGCAGTACTTC. The rearrangement joins TRBV4-3 to TRBJ2-7; tentatively, D is TRBD1 or TRBD2 (6 bases each). V lost 0 bases and J lost 2, with 11 bases in between. CDR3 length: 15 amino acids. From germline, CDR1 is LGHNA and CDR2 YSLEER.

The J gene is TRBJ2-2, the V gene TRBV19; either TRBD1 or TRBD2 may fit D (6 bases each). The CDR3 runs 15 residues. Germline V lookup: CDR1 LNHDA, CDR2 SQIVND (reference sequence). Trimming shortened V by 11 bases and J by 4 bases, and 20 bases separated the two germline ends. The CDR3 here is CAWSSGARGTGELFF. The CDR3 DNA reads as TGTGCCTGGAGTTCAGGGGCGCGGGGCACCGGGGAGCTGTTTTTT.

This rearrangement joins TRBV6-5 to TRBJ1-1, with D uncertain. The V and J ends lost 0 bases and 11 bases respectively, with 19 bases between them. The germline gives CDR1 MNHEY, CDR2 SVGAGI. The CDR3 loop spans 15 amino acids. DNA for the CDR3: TGTGCCAGCAGTTACTCGTATCTGGTGATTCAGGCGGCTTTCTTT. This sequence encodes CASSYSYLVIQAAFF.

In this sample, this clonotype turned up many times. The rearrangement uses TRBV20-1 and TRBJ2-7; maybe TRBD1 (5 bases). The CDR3 consists of 13 residues. Trimming removed 3 bases from V and 3 bases from J, with 12 bases in between. Germline loops: CDR1 DFQATT, CDR2 SNEGSKA (reference sequence). The CDR3, as DNA: TGCAGTGCTAGGTCAGGGCTGGACTACGAGCAGTACTTC. Translating gives CSARSGLDYEQYF.

In its sample, this clonotype was seen many times. V and J are TRBV20-1 and TRBJ1-2; TRBD1 might be the D (6 bases). Germline CDR1 DFQATT, CDR2 SNEGSKA (reference sequence). CDR3 length equals 13 residues. V was clipped by 3 bases and J by 3 bases, with 11 bases between them. CDR3 sequence reads: CSASLGADYGYTF. Here the CDR3 DNA reads TGCAGTGCTAGTTTGGGGGCTGACTATGGCTACACCTTC.

In its sample, this clonotype was seen many times. The chain is built from TRBV12-5 and TRBJ1-2; D is ambiguous. V lost 5 bases to trimming and J lost 5 bases, with 15 bases between them. In germline, CDR1 is LGHNT, CDR2 FRNRAP. The CDR3 is 14 amino acids. CDR3 DNA sequence: TGTGCTAGTGGTACCGCCTACGGGCCTTATGGCTACACCTTC. Encoded protein: CASGTAYGPYGYTF.

There are many counts of this clonotype. J is TRBJ1-6 and V is TRBV11-2, with 7 positions matching TRBD1. Germline CDR1 SGHAT, CDR2 FQNNGV. The CDR3 has 17 residues. Trimming at V came to 1 base and at J to 2 bases, leaving 5 bases not matched to a gene. CDR3 sequence: CASSLVPGTAYNSPLHF. CDR3 DNA sequence: TGTGCCAGCAGCTTAGTCCCCGGGACAGCCTATAATTCACCCCTCCACTTT. Together with reference TRBV11-2 and TRBJ1-6, the CDR3 gives the full variable domain: EAGVAQSPRYKIIEKRQSVAFWCNPISGHATLYWYQQILGQGPKLLIQFQNNGVVDDSQLPKDRFSAERLKGVDSTLKIQPAKLEDSAVYLCASSLVPGTAYNSPLHFGNGTRLTVT.

The gene calls are TRBV9 and TRBJ2-3, with D tentatively TRBD1 (5 bases). Per germline, CDR1 SGDLS and CDR2 YYNGEE. This CDR3 is built from 14 residues. V lost 1 base and J 0 bases, leaving 6 bases between the germline ends. CDR3 DNA: TGTGCCAGCAGCGTAAGACAGAGCACAGATACGCAGTATTTT. Its protein product is CASSVRQSTDTQYF.

This clonotype was found many times. The chain recombines TRBV9 with TRBJ1-1, with D possibly matching TRBD1 (5 bases). The CDR3 sequence is 16 residues long. Looked up from germline, CDR1 is SGDLS and CDR2 is YYNGEE. With 2 bases removed from V and 0 bases from J, the gap between germline ends came to 14 bases. Here the CDR3 reads CASSVAGSGVNTEAFF. CDR3 nucleotides: TGTGCCAGCAGCGTCGCAGGGAGTGGGGTGAACACTGAAGCTTTCTTT.

This clonotype was seen many times. The chain has TRBV20-1 and TRBJ1-1; D ambiguous. V was shortened by 0 bases and J by 1 base, with 9 bases between the two germline ends. The CDR3 length is 14 residues. Per germline, CDR1 DFQATT and CDR2 SNEGSKA (reference sequence). The CDR3 DNA is TGCAGTGCTAGAGATCGTACGGCGAACACTGAAGCTTTCTTT. Protein product: CSARDRTANTEAFF.

This clonotype was observed a handful of times. DNA of the CDR3: TGTGCCAGCAGCCGGACAGGGGAGTATGGCTACACCTTC. Its protein is CASSRTGEYGYTF. V and J are TRBV5-4 and TRBJ1-2, with 9 bases identical to TRBD1. This CDR3 has 13 residues. Germline-derived CDR1 and CDR2 are SGHNT and YYREEE (reference sequence). The V segment lost 4 bases and the J segment 5 bases; nucleotides outside the gene matches: 3.

The rearrangement links TRBV29-1 to TRBJ2-5, with D possibly TRBD1 on 5 matching bases. The CDR3 consists of 12 residues. Germline-derived CDR1 and CDR2 are SQVTM and ANQGSEA. V was shortened by 1 base and J by 5 bases, with 8 bases between the two germline ends. CDR3 in amino acids: CSVEGTWETQYF. CDR3 nucleotides: TGCAGCGTTGAAGGGACATGGGAGACCCAGTACTTC.

The genes are TRBV7-9 and TRBJ1-1; D is ambiguous. This CDR3 comprises 13 residues. Germline-derived CDR1 and CDR2 are SEHNR and FQNEAQ (reference sequence). Trimming took off 5 bases at V and 6 bases at J, with 13 bases between the two ends. CDR3 loop: CASSPSINAEAFF. As DNA, the CDR3 is TGTGCCAGCAGCCCATCCATAAACGCTGAAGCTTTCTTT.